Following are 21 T cell receptor beta chains from one sample sequenced in a study of T-cell memory formation after mild COVID-19. MiXCR, applied by TCRdb to the 5' RACE reads, yields one record per CDR3 protein. The data show a few hundred thousand distinct CDR3 sequences, with roughly an eighth seen just once and roughly a fifth held by the top ten. Sequenced sample: PBMCs or a T cell subset sorted from them (not recorded which). The receptors were sampled from a man between 18 and 35 years old who had mild COVID-19 (a few samples of this study predate the infection). Cell type and time point are not known.

This clonotype was detected a few times. The V call is TRBV15, the J call TRBJ2-1; 9 positions match TRBD1. The CDR3 runs to 13 residues. J was trimmed by 16 bases and V by 0 bases; bases with no gene match: 7. The germline V gene has CDR1 LNHNV and CDR2 YYDKDF (reference sequence). The CDR3 coding sequence is TGTGCCACCAGCAGAGACCCCGACAGGGGGTATTTCTTC. It translates to CATSRDPDRGYFF.

This clonotype was counted a few times. This sequence joins TRBV19 and TRBJ2-4; tentatively, D is TRBD1 (6 bases). The CDR3 length is 15 residues. Trimming removed 5 bases from V and 5 bases from J, with 16 bases in between. CDR1 is LNHDA and CDR2 is SQIVND in the germline V gene (reference sequence). For the CDR3, the DNA is TGTGCCAGTAGTGACCCCGGACAGTGGGAAAACATTCAGTACTTC. Translating it yields CASSDPGQWENIQYF.

This clonotype was observed a few times. The rearrangement joins TRBV4-3 to TRBJ1-5, with D possibly TRBD1 on 6 matching bases. The ends were cut back, 0 bases at V and 6 bases at J, with 12 bases in the middle. CDR1 is LGHNA, CDR2 YSLEER, per germline. The CDR3 consists of 15 residues. The CDR3 is CASSQDLGGRQPQHF. The CDR3, as DNA: TGCGCCAGCAGCCAAGATCTAGGGGGACGTCAGCCCCAGCATTTT.

This chain uses TRBV7-3 with TRBJ2-1; no clear D. Germline CDR1 SGHTA, CDR2 FQGTGA. This CDR3 contains 13 residues. The V gene lost 5 bases and the J gene lost 10 bases, with 15 bases spanning the gap. The CDR3 DNA is TGTGCCAGCAGCCCAAGTCGGGCAGCCGAGCAGTTCTTC. Translated, it gives CASSPSRAAEQFF.

The CDR3 sequence: CASSLQRTSTDTQYF. For the CDR3, the DNA is TGTGCCAGCAGTCTACAGCGGACTAGCACAGATACGCAGTATTTT. The chain combines TRBV27 with TRBJ2-3, with TRBD2 as a possible D gene (5 bases). The CDR3 contains 15 residues. Germline V gene lookup returns CDR1 MNHEY and CDR2 SMNVEV (reference sequence). The V gene lost 5 bases and the J gene lost 0 bases, with 12 bases spanning the gap.

This clonotype was detected ten times or more. The genes are TRBV4-1 and TRBJ1-2; D gene ambiguous. Trimming stripped 3 bases from V and 0 bases from J, with 11 bases between. CDR1 and CDR2 (germline): MGHRA, YSYEKL. The CDR3 covers 15 residues. The CDR3 sequence is CASSQDPNPNYGYTF. The CDR3, as DNA: TGCGCCAGCAGCCAGGATCCCAATCCTAACTATGGCTACACCTTC.

J is TRBJ2-2 and V is TRBV30; 7 bases are shared with TRBD1. V was pared by 4 bases and J by 3 bases, with 11 bases of the junction left unmatched. This CDR3 is built from 16 residues. Germline V CDR1 and CDR2: GTSNPN, SVGIG (reference sequence). The CDR3 spells CAWINTDRLDTGELFF. DNA for the CDR3: TGTGCCTGGATTAATACGGACAGGTTGGACACCGGGGAGCTGTTTTTT. Full variable domain (rest looked up from reference TRBV30 and TRBJ2-2): SQTIHQWPATLVQPVGSPLSLECTVEGTSNPNLYWYRQAAGRGLQLLFYSVGIGQISSEVPQNLSASRPQDRQFILSSKKLLLSDSGFYLCAWINTDRLDTGELFFGEGSRLTVL.

The chain couples TRBV6-1 to TRBJ2-3; tentative D call: TRBD1 (6 bases). This CDR3 region has 16 residues. Per germline, CDR1 MNHNS and CDR2 SASEGT. V lost 0 bases, J lost 1 base, and 11 bases lay in between. CDR3 residues: CASSEALHRGTDTQYF. DNA for the CDR3: TGTGCCAGCAGTGAAGCGCTTCACAGGGGCACAGATACGCAGTATTTT.

In this sample, this clonotype turned up many times. This sequence joins TRBV18 and TRBJ2-5; D unclear. With 2 bases removed from V and 3 bases from J, the gap between germline ends came to 7 bases. This CDR3 comprises 13 residues. CDR1 is KGHSH and CDR2 is LQKENI in the germline V gene. CDR3 bases: TGTGCCAGCTCACCATCACAAAAAGAGACCCAGTACTTC. Amino acids: CASSPSQKETQYF.

V and J are TRBV7-2 and TRBJ1-3; 7 bases align to TRBD1. This CDR3 comprises 14 residues. Looked up from germline, CDR1 is SGHTA and CDR2 is FQGNSA. V was pared by 8 bases and J by 4 bases, with 8 bases of the junction left unmatched. CDR3 protein: CASEDRVAGNTIYF. For the CDR3, the DNA is TGTGCCAGCGAAGACAGGGTAGCGGGAAACACCATATATTTT.

This clonotype was counted only a few times. V is TRBV7-9 and J is TRBJ1-3, with 9 bases aligning to TRBD1. This CDR3 spans 15 amino acids. CDR1 and CDR2 (germline): SEHNR, FQNEAQ (reference sequence). J lost 4 bases, V lost 5 bases, and 6 bases had no gene match. The CDR3 DNA reads as TGTGCCAGCAGCCTACAGGGGGCCGGAGGAAACACCATATATTTT. As protein: CASSLQGAGGNTIYF.

The rearrangement joins TRBV7-9 to TRBJ1-1; 8 positions match TRBD1. CDR1 and CDR2 (germline): SEHNR, FQNEAQ (reference sequence). This CDR3 has 19 amino acids. Trimming removed 5 bases from V and 0 bases from J; junction bases left unmatched: 17. Here the CDR3 reads CASSHRLQGAINLNTEAFF. The CDR3 DNA reads TGTGCCAGCAGCCATCGCCTTCAGGGGGCGATCAATCTGAACACTGAAGCTTTCTTT.

Only a few counts were recorded for this clonotype. The rearrangement links TRBV15 to TRBJ1-5; possible D gene TRBD1, 5 bases. The CDR3 has 17 residues. Germline CDR1 reads LNHNV; CDR2 reads YYDKDF (reference sequence). V lost 1 base and J 7 bases, leaving 20 bases between the germline ends. CDR3 in DNA: TGTGCCACCAGCAGAGGGGGCGGACGTCCCTCGGACCAGCCCCAGCATTTT. Its protein product is CATSRGGGRPSDQPQHF. Full variable domain (outside the CDR3, taken from reference TRBV15 and TRBJ1-5): DAMVIQNPRYQVTQFGKPVTLSCSQTLNHNVMYWYQQKSSQAPKLLFHYYDKDFNNEADTPDNFQSRRPNTSFCFLDIRSPGLGDTAMYLCATSRGGGRPSDQPQHFGDGTRLSIL.

This clonotype was observed at least ten times. CDR3 region: CASSGEGLGSYNEQFF. The CDR3 DNA sequence: TGCGCCAGCAGCGGGGAGGGGCTCGGCTCCTACAATGAGCAGTTCTTC. This chain uses TRBV5-1 with TRBJ2-1, with TRBD2 matching over 7 bases. The CDR3 is made up of 16 amino acids. Germline V CDR1 and CDR2: SGHRS, YFSETQ. Germline trimming cut 4 bases from V and 0 bases from J; bases unmatched to any gene: 7.

This clonotype appeared many times. This chain connects TRBV7-2 to TRBJ2-1; 7 bases align to TRBD2. Germline CDR1 and CDR2: SGHTA and FQGNSA. The CDR3 is made up of 15 amino acids. With 4 bases clipped from V and 7 bases from J, the junction kept 10 bases outside the gene matches. In DNA form, the CDR3 reads TGTGCCAGCAGCTGGGGAGCGGGGTCGGGGAATGAGCAGTTCTTC. Translated: CASSWGAGSGNEQFF.

Here the CDR3 reads CASSPPTSGAYEQYF. CDR3 bases: TGTGCCAGCTCACCACCGACTAGCGGGGCTTACGAGCAGTACTTC. V is TRBV18 and J is TRBJ2-7; 11 bases align to TRBD2. Germline trimming cut 0 bases from V and 4 bases from J; bases unmatched to any gene: 2. CDR1 is KGHSH, CDR2 LQKENI, per germline. This CDR3 has 15 residues.

The chain links TRBV7-8 to TRBJ2-5, with TRBD2 matching over 9 bases. CDR1 and CDR2 (germline): SGHVS, FQNEAQ. There are 17 residues in the CDR3. The J segment lost 2 bases and the V segment lost 5 bases, leaving 12 bases of the junction unmatched. The CDR3 bases are TGTGCCAGCAGCGTAGGCAGACTAGCGGTCTTGCAAGAGACCCAGTACTTC. Its translation: CASSVGRLAVLQETQYF.

The J gene is TRBJ1-2, the V gene TRBV5-5, with TRBD1 matching 8 bases. CDR3 length equals 17 residues. The V segment lost 6 bases and the J segment 9 bases; nucleotides outside the gene matches: 22. From germline, CDR1 is SGHKS and CDR2 YYEKEE (reference sequence). The CDR3 DNA follows: TGTGCCAGCACCCAGGGGGCTCTCCGTCGAACTGATTTTCGCTACACCTTC. The encoded protein is CASTQGALRRTDFRYTF.

The chain combines TRBV7-2 with TRBJ2-7; maybe TRBD2 (5 bases). Germline CDR1 and CDR2: SGHTA and FQGNSA. Trimming took 5 bases from V and 3 from J, leaving 14 bases between them. The CDR3 loop spans 14 amino acids. The CDR3 nucleotides read TGTGCCAGCAGCCCACAGAGCGGATACTACGAGCAGTACGTC. This codes for CASSPQSGYYEQYV.

The chain uses TRBV10-3 and TRBJ2-5, with 10 bases matching TRBD2. Germline V gene lookup returns CDR1 ENHRY and CDR2 SYGVKD. CDR3 size: 16 residues. V was pared by 3 bases and J by 1 base, with 5 bases of the junction left unmatched. In DNA form, the CDR3 reads TGTGCCATCAGTGACCCGTTAGCGGGGGGCCAAGAGACCCAGTACTTC. This sequence encodes CAISDPLAGGQETQYF.

This rearrangement joins TRBV7-9 to TRBJ1-1, with a weak D call TRBD1 (5 bases). The V and J ends lost 3 bases and 4 bases respectively, with 15 bases between them. The germline gives CDR1 SEHNR, CDR2 FQNEAQ (reference sequence). This CDR3 region has 15 residues. DNA for the CDR3: TGTGCCAGCAGCTTTGAAACGTTGAGGGGCACTGAAGCTTTCTTT. This sequence encodes CASSFETLRGTEAFF.